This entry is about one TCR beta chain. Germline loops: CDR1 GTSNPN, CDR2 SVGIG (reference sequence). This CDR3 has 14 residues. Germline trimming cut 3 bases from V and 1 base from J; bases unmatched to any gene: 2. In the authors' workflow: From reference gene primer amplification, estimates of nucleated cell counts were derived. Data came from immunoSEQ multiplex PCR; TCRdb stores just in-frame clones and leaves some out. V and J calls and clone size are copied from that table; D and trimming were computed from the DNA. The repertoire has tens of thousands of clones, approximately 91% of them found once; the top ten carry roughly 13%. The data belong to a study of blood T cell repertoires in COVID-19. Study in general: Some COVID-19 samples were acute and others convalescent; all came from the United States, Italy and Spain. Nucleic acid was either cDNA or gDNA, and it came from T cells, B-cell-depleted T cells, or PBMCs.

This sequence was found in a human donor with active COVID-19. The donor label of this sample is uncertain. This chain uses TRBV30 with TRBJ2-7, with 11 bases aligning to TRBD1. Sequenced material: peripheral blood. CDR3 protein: CAWRGQGVSYEQYF. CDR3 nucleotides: TGTGCCTGGAGGGGACAGGGGGTTTCCTACGAGCAGTACTTC.